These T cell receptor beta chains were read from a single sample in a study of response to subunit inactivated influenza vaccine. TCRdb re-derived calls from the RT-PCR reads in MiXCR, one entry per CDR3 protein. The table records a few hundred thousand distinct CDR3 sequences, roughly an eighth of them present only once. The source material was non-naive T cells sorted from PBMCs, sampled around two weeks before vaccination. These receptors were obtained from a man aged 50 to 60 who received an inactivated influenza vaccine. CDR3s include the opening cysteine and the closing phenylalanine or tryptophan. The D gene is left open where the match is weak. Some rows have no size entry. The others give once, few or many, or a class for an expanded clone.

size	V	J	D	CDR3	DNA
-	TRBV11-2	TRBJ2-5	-	CASSPHPRLADETQYF	TGTGCCAGCAGCCCCCATCCCCGGCTAGCTGACGAGACCCAGTACTTC
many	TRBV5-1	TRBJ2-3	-	CASSLRAPDTQYF	TGCGCCAGCAGCTTACGGGCGCCAGATACGCAGTATTTT
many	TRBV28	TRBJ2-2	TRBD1	CASSLPGQGLHTGELFF	TGTGCCAGCAGTTTACCGGGACAGGGCCTACACACCGGGGAGCTGTTTTTT
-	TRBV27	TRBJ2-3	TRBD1	CASATGSADTQYF	TGTGCCAGCGCGACAGGGAGTGCAGATACGCAGTATTTT
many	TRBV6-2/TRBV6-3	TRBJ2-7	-	CASSYDPRGVKDYEQYF	TGTGCCAGCAGTTACGACCCGCGTGGTGTAAAGGACTACGAGCAGTACTTC
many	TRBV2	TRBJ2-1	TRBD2	CASRFRLAVNEQFF	TGTGCCAGCAGATTTAGACTAGCGGTAAATGAGCAGTTCTTC
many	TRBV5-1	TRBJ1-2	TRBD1	CASSLTGDSDGYTF	TGCGCCAGCAGCCTAACAGGGGATTCCGATGGCTACACCTTC
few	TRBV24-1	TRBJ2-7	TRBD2	CATSDSLAGGTYEQYF	TGTGCCACCAGTGATTCCCTAGCGGGGGGAACCTACGAGCAGTACTTC
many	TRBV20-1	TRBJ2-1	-	CSAISVAAAYNEQFF	TGCAGTGCTATCTCGGTTGCGGCCGCCTACAATGAGCAGTTCTTC
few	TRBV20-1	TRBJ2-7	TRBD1	CSARDTPGQILFTHSPPF	TGCAGTGCTAGAGACACTCCGGGACAGATACTATTTACCCATTCGCCGCCTTTC
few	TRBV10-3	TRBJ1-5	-	CAIKDGSNQPQHF	TGTGCCATTAAGGACGGAAGCAATCAGCCCCAGCATTTT
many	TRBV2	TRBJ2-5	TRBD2	CASTQAGRAETQYF	TGTGCCAGCACTCAGGCGGGGAGGGCAGAGACCCAGTACTTC
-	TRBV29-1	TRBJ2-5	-	CSGKETQYF	TGCAGCGGAAAAGAGACCCAGTACTTC
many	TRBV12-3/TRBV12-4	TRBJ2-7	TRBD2	CASSSTSGGSYEQYF	TGTGCCAGCAGCTCAACTAGCGGGGGTTCCTACGAGCAGTACTTC
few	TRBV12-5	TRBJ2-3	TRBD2	CASAIISGISNTQYF	TGTGCTAGTGCCATCATAAGCGGGATAAGCAATACGCAGTATTTT
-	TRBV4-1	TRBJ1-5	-	CASSQVFSTVGPQHF	TGCGCCAGCAGCCAAGTTTTCAGCACCGTGGGGCCCCAGCATTTT
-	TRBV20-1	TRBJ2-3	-	CSATIGASSTDTQYF	TGCAGTGCTACCATAGGGGCGTCTAGCACAGATACGCAGTATTTT
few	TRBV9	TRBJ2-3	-	CASSVWGDSDTQYF	TGTGCCAGCAGCGTTTGGGGGGACTCAGATACGCAGTATTTT
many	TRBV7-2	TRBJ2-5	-	CASSLVTGETQYF	TGTGCCAGCAGCTTAGTTACAGGGGAGACCCAGTACTTC
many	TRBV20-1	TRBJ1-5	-	CSAEGGTEYSNQPQHF	TGCAGTGCTGAGGGAGGGACCGAATATAGCAATCAGCCCCAGCATTTT
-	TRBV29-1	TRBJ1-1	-	CSTHGGRTEAFF	TGCAGCACCCACGGGGGTCGGACTGAAGCTTTCTTT
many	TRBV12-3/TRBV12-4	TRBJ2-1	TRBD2	CASSPLTSGSFNEQFF	TGTGCCAGCAGTCCACTCACTAGCGGGAGTTTTAATGAGCAGTTCTTC
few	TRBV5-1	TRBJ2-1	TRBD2	CASSGGLANYNEQFF	TGCGCCAGCAGCGGGGGACTAGCGAACTACAATGAGCAGTTCTTC
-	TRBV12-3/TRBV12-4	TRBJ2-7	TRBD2	CASSLASGGAGEQYF	TGTGCCAGCAGTTTAGCGTCCGGGGGGGCAGGCGAGCAGTACTTC
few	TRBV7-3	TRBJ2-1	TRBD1	CASSFGRGLSNEQFF	TGTGCCAGCAGCTTCGGCAGGGGGCTGAGCAATGAGCAGTTCTTC
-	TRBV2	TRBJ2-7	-	CASSGGYEQYF	TGTGCCAGCAGTGGGGGCTACGAGCAGTACTTC
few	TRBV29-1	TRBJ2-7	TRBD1	CSAGQGFEQYF	TGCAGCGCAGGACAGGGGTTTGAGCAGTACTTC
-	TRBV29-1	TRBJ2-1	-	CSVESAAATSNNEQFF	TGCAGCGTTGAAAGCGCCGCAGCAACTTCAAACAATGAGCAGTTCTTC
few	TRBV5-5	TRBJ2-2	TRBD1	CASSSTGDANTGELFF	TGTGCCAGCAGCTCGACAGGGGACGCGAACACCGGGGAGCTGTTTTTT
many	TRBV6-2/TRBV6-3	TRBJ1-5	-	CASSPRPAFGTTVGSNQPQHF	TGTGCCAGCAGTCCCCGCCCGGCTTTCGGTACGACCGTGGGTAGCAATCAGCCCCAGCATTTT
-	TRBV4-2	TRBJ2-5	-	CASSQDVYQETQYF	TGTGCCAGCAGCCAAGATGTATACCAAGAGACCCAGTACTTC
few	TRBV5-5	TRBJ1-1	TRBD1	CASSLRRTGTNTEAFF	TGTGCCAGCAGCCTGAGGCGGACAGGGACGAACACTGAAGCTTTCTTT
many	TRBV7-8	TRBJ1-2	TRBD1	CASSLGPTGDGYTF	TGTGCCAGCAGCTTAGGGCCCACAGGGGATGGCTACACCTTC
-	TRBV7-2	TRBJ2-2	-	CASSLGTGQGGELFF	TGTGCCAGCAGCTTAGGGACGGGTCAAGGCGGGGAGCTGTTTTTT
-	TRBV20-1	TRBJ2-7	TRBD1	CSARDRVGQGLSYEQYF	TGCAGTGCTAGAGATAGGGTTGGACAGGGCCTTTCCTACGAGCAGTACTTC
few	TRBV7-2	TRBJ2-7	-	CASSHDRAYEQYF	TGTGCCAGCAGCCACGACAGAGCCTACGAGCAGTACTTC